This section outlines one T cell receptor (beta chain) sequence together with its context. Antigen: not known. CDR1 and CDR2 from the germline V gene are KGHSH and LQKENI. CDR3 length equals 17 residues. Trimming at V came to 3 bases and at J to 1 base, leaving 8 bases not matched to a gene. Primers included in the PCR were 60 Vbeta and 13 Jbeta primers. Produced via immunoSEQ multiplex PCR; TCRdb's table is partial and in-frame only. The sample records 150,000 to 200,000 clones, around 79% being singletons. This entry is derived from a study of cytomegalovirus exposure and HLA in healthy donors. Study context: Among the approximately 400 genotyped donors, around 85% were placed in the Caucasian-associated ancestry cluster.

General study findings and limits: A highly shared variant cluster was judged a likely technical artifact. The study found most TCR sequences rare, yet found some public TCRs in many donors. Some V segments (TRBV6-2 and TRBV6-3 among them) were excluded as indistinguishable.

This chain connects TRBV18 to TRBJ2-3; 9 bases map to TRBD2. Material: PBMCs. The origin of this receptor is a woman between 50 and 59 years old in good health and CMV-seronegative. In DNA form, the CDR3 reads TGTGCCAGCTCACCCCTAGCGGGGTACATGGGCACAGATACGCAGTATTTT. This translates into CASSPLAGYMGTDTQYF.